This T cell receptor beta chain was found in a study of T cell responses to AZD1222 COVID-19 vaccine (dated by TCRdb to the early 2020s). At the level of the whole study: AZD1222 recipients whose second dose came at about 4 weeks and those whose second dose came at about 12 weeks were combined into one group, since spike-specific TCR depth and breadth did not differ between the two schedules. Trial participants were enrolled into age subgroups of 18-55, 56-69 and 70-plus years, which contained approximately 150, 30 and 60 TCR-sequenced participants, respectively. A total of about 230 trial participants underwent TCR sequencing, of whom about 200 received two doses of AZD1222 and about 26 received two doses of the MenACWY control vaccine.

The CDR3 goes from the cysteine to the phenylalanine over 16 residues. The CDR3 DNA has 48 bases and is translated from base 1. V loses 2 bases at its end and J loses 3 bases; junction bases beyond the gene matches: 7. Sequences MDHEN (CDR1) and SYDVKM (CDR2) are obtained from the germline V gene. What the authors observed across the whole study: Vaccine-associated CD4 TCRs spanned the whole spike protein, with dominant responses in regions 160-218 and 743-854. Spike-specific TCR breadth and depth rose significantly after two AZD1222 doses compared with day 0 and with MenACWY recipients. Because no day 14 peak-response samples were available, repertoires were characterized only after the peak T cell response. Conclusions about previously exposed vaccinees are limited, since just a handful of AZD1222 recipients were seropositive for SARS-CoV-2 at baseline. Nearly half of unique spike-specific TCRs reportedly recognized epitopes outside regions mutated in the B.1.351 and B.1.1.7 variants. The 56-69-year group was small, and its depth increase did not reach significance, likely because of low power. Participants were mostly white British and included more females than males, and it was suggested by the authors that clonal diversity may have been underestimated.

Note on this clone: The antigen it recognizes is unknown. No base quality values were provided; no much bigger clone lies one nucleotide off.

The time point tag for this specimen amounts to: baseline before first vaccination. Samples from vaccinated people were obtained from the UK trials COV001 and COV002, which included a single-blind randomized controlled phase 2/3 trial of AZD1222 (ChAdOx1 nCoV-19) in healthy adults. For TCRbeta chain sequencing, PBMC samples were collected from trial participants at day 0 and at day 28 after the second dose. The CDR3 regions of human TCRbeta chains were subjected to immunosequencing. Regarding the original processing steps: TCRs in the repertoires were compared against a reference library of SARS-CoV-2-specific TCRs that had been generated with the MIRA antigen-specificity platform. Breadth meant the fraction of unique TCRs that were SARS-CoV-2-associated, whereas depth meant the fraction of total T cells that were SARS-CoV-2-associated. Using the MIRA data, each spike-specific TCR was mapped to the spike region that the TCR reacts to and placed in a CD4 or CD8 class. Log10-transformed breadth and depth values were compared by one-way ANOVA with Sidak's multiple comparisons tests. Here the immuneACCESS table is served through TCRdb, limited to in-frame sequences with V and J called. Missing clones are a known gap in these copies; in checked studies unresolved V genes cover under half, and the rest lacks a known reason. Clone size and the V and J calls come from that table; the DNA yielded D and trimming. Across this sample there are around 140,000 clones, with 80% to 90% seen only once. Over 7% of the sample is held by the ten biggest clonotypes.

The sequence joins TRBV28 to TRBJ1-2, and 9 bases in between align with TRBD1. This sample comprised peripheral blood, obtained on day 0 of AZD1222 vaccination. This TCR came from an adult in good health. The encoded CDR3 is CASSLGTGRRDYGYTF. The DNA sequence reads TGTGCCAGCAGTTTAGGGACAGGGAGGCGTGACTATGGCTACACCTTC.